These 2 T cell receptor beta chains were sequenced from one sample in a study of T cell repertoires in cytomegalovirus infection. One entry per CDR3 protein, called by TCRdb with MiXCR from the reads. The table records some 800,000 distinct CDR3 sequences, 25% to 35% of them present only once. Their cognate antigens are unknown. Sequencing was performed on cultured CD8+ T cells from PBMCs, taken from culture after CMV antigen stimulation. These receptors came from a human donor in good health (CMV status not recorded). Some clones in this sample may be carry-over from other donors' samples.

This clonotype was seen a handful of times. The rearrangement joins TRBV2 to TRBJ2-7, with TRBD1 identical over 7 bases. The CDR3 length is 11 residues. Trimming took 10 bases from V and 7 from J; bases not matched to a gene: 7. Germline loops: CDR1 SNHLY, CDR2 FYNNEI. The CDR3 here is CATRTGREQYF. Written as DNA, the CDR3 is TGTGCCACCAGGACAGGACGGGAGCAGTACTTC.

This clonotype appeared many times. The chain carries TRBV7-8 and TRBJ2-1, with D tentatively TRBD1 (6 bases). This CDR3 has 15 amino acids. V was trimmed by 5 bases and J by 5 bases, leaving 16 bases between them. The germline CDR1 and CDR2 sequences are SGHVS and FQNEAQ. CDR3 in amino acids: CASSMRWQGNNEQFF. The CDR3, as DNA: TGTGCCAGCAGCATGAGATGGCAGGGGAACAATGAGCAGTTCTTC.